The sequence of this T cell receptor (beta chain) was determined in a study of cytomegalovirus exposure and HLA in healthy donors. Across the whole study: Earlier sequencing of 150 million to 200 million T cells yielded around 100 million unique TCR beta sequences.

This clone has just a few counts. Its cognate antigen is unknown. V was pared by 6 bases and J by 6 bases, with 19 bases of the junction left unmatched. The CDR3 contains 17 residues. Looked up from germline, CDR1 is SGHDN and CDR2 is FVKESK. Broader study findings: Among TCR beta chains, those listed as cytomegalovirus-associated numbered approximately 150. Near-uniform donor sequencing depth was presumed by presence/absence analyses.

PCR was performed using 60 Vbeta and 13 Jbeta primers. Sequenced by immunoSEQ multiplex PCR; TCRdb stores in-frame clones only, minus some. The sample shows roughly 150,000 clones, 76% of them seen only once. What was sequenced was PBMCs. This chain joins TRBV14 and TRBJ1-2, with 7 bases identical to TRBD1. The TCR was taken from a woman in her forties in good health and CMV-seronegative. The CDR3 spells CASSRSKPGQWMDGYTF. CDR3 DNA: TGTGCCAGCAGTCGATCCAAGCCGGGACAGTGGATGGATGGCTACACCTTC.